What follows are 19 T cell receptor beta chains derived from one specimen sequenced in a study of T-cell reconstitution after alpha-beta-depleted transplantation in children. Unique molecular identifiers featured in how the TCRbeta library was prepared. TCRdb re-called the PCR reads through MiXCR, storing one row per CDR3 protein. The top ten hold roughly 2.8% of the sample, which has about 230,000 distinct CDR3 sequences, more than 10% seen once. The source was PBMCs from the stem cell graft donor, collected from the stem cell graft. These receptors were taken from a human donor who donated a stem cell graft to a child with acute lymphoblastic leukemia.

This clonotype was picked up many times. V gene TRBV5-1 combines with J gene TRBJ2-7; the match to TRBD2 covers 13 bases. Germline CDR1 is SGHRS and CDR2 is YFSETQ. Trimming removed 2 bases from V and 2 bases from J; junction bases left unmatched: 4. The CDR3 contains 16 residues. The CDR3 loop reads CASSFGTSGTPYEQYF. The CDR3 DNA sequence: TGCGCCAGCAGCTTCGGGACTAGCGGGACTCCCTACGAGCAGTACTTC.

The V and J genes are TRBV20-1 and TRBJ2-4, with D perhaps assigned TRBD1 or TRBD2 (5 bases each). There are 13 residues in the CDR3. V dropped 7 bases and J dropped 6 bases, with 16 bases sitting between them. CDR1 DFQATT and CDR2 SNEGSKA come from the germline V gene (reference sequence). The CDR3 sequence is CSVGRAVGNIQYF. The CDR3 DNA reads TGCAGTGTGGGACGGGCGGTTGGAAACATTCAGTACTTC.

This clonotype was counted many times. The CDR3 DNA is TGTGCCAGCAGTCCCGGGACAGGGGTTCAAGAGACCCAGTACTTC. Translation: CASSPGTGVQETQYF. The V and J genes are TRBV28 and TRBJ2-5, with TRBD1 identical over 10 bases. V shed 5 bases, J shed 2 bases, and the junction held 5 bases outside the gene matches. Germline V gene lookup returns CDR1 MDHEN and CDR2 SYDVKM. This CDR3 is built from 15 residues.

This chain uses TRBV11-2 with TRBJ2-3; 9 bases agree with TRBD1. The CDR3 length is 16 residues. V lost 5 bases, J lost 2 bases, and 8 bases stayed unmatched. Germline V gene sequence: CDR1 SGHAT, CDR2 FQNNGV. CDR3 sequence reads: CASSGSGTGITDTQYF. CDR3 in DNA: TGTGCCAGCAGCGGATCCGGGACAGGGATCACAGATACGCAGTATTTT.

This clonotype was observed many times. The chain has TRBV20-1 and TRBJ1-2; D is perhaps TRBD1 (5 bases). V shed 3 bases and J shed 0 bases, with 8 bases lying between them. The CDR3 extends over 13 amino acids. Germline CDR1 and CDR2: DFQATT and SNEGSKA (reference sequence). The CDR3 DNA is TGCAGTGCTAGGGACAAAGCTAACTATGGCTACACCTTC. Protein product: CSARDKANYGYTF.

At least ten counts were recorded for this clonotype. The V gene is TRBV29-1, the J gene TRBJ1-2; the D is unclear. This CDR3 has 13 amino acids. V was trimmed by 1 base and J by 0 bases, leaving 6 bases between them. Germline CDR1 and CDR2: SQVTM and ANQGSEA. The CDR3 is CSVEVGTNYGYTF. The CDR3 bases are TGCAGCGTTGAAGTCGGTACTAACTATGGCTACACCTTC.

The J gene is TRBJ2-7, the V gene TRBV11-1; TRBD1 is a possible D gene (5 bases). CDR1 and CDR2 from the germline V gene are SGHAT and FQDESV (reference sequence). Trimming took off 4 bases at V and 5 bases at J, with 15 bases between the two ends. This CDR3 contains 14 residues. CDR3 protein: CASSWGPRANEQYF. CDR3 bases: TGTGCCAGCAGCTGGGGCCCAAGGGCCAACGAGCAGTACTTC.

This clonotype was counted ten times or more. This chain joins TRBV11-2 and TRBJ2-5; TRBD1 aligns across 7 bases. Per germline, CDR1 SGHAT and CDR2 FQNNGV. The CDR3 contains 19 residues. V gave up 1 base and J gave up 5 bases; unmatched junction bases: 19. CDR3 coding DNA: TGTGCCAGCAGCTTAGTGGCCTACACTACAGGGGCCTCCGGGGAGACCCAGTACTTC. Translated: CASSLVAYTTGASGETQYF.

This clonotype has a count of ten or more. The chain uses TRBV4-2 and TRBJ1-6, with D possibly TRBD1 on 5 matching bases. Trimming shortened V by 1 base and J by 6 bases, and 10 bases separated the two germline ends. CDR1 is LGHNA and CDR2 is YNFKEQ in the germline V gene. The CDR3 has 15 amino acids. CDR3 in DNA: TGTGCCAGCAGCCAAGTCTGGGGCTCTAATTCACCCCTCCACTTT. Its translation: CASSQVWGSNSPLHF.

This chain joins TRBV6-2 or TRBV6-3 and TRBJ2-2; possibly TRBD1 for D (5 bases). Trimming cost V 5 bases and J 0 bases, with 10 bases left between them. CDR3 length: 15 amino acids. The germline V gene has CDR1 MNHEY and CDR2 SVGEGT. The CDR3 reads CASSRTLANTGELFF. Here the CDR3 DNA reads TGTGCCAGCAGTCGGACACTTGCGAACACCGGGGAGCTGTTTTTT.

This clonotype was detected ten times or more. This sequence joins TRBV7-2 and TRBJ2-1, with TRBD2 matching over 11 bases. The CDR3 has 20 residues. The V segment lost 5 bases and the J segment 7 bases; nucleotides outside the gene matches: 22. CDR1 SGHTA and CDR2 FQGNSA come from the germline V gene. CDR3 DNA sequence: TGTGCCAGCAGCCCCGCGGGGGCCAGTGCTAGCGGGAGGAGCAGGAATGAGCAGTTCTTC. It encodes CASSPAGASASGRSRNEQFF.

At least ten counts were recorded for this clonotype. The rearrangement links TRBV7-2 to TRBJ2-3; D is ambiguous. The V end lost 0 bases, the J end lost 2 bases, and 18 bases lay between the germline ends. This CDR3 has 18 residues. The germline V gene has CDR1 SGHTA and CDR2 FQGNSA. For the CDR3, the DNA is TGTGCCAGCAGCTTAGCCCCTTTCCCAGTGGCCGCCACAGATACGCAGTATTTT. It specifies CASSLAPFPVAATDTQYF.

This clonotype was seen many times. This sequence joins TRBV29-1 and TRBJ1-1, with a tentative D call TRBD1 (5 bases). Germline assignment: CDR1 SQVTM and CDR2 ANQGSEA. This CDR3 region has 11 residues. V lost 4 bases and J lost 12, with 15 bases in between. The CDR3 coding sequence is TGCAGCGTTGCAGGGACCTTCGGACCTTTCTTT. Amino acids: CSVAGTFGPFF.

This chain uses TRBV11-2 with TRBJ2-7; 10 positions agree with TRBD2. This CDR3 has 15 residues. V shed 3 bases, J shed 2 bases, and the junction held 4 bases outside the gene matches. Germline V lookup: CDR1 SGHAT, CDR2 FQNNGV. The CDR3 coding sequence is TGTGCCAGCAGCTTTGGACTAGCGGAGGCCTACGAGCAGTACTTC. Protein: CASSFGLAEAYEQYF.

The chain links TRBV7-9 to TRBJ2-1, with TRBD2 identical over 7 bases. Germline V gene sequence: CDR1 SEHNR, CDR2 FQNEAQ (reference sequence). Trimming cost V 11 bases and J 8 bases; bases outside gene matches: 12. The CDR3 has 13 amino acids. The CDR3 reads CAGTREIAYEQFF. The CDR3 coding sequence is TGTGCCGGGACGCGGGAGATAGCGTATGAGCAGTTCTTC.

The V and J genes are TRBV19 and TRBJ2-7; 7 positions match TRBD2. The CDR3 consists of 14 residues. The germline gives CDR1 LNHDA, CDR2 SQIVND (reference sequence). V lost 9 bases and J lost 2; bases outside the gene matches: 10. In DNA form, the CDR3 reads TGTGCCAGCCACATGCGGGAGCGACCCTACGAGCAGTACTTC. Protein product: CASHMRERPYEQYF.

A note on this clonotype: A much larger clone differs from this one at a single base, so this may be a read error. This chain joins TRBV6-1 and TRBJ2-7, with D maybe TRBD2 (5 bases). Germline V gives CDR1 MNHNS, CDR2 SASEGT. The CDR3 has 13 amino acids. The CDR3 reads CDSSVRVSYEQYF. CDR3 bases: TGTGACAGCAGTGTGCGGGTTTCCTACGAGCAGTACTTC.

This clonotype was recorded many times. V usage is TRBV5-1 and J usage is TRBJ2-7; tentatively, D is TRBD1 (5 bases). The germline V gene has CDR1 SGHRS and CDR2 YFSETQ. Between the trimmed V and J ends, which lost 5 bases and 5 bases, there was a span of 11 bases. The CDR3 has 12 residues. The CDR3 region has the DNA TGCGCCAGCAGGGACAAGATCGACGAGCAGTACTTC. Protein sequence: CASRDKIDEQYF.

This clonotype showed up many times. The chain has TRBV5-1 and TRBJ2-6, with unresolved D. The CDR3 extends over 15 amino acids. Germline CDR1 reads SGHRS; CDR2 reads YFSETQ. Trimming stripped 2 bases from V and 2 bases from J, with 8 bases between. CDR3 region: CASSFPDTGANVLTF. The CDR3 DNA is TGCGCCAGCAGCTTCCCCGACACTGGGGCCAACGTCCTGACTTTC.